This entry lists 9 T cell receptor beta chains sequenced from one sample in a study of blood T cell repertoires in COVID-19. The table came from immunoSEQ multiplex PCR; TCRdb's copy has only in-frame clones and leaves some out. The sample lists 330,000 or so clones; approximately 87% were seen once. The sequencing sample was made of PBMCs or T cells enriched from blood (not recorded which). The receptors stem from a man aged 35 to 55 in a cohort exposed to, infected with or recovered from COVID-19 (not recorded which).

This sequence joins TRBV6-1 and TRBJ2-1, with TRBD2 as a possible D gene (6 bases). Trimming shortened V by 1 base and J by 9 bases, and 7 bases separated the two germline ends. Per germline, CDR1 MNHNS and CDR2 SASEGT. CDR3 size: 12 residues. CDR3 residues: CASSEGGVEQFF. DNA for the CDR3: TGTGCCAGCAGTGAAGGCGGGGTTGAGCAGTTCTTC.

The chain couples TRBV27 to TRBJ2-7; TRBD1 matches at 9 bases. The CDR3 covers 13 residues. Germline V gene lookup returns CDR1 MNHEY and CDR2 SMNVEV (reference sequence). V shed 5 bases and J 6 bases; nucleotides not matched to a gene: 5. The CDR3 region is CASSQPGQGEQYF. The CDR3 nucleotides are TGTGCCAGCAGTCAACCGGGACAGGGCGAGCAGTACTTC.

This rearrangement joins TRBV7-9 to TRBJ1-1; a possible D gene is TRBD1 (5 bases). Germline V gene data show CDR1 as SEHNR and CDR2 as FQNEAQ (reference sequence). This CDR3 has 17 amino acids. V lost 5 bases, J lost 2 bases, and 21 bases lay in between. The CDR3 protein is CASSQLRAGKGNTEAFF. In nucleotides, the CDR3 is TGTGCCAGCAGCCAACTCCGGGCAGGGAAGGGAAACACTGAAGCTTTCTTT.

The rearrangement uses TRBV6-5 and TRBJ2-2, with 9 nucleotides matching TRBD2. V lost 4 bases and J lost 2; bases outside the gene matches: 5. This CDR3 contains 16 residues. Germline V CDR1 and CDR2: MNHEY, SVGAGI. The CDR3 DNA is TGTGCCAGCAGTTTCGCTAGCGGGATTAACACCGGGGAGCTGTTTTTT. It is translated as CASSFASGINTGELFF.

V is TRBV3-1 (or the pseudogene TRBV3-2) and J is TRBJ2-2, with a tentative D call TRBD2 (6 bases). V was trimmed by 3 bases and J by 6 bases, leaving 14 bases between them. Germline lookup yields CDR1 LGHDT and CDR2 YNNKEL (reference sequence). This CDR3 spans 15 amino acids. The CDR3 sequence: CASSHGLAKAGELFF. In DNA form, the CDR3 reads TGTGCCAGCAGCCATGGGCTAGCGAAAGCCGGGGAGCTGTTTTTT.

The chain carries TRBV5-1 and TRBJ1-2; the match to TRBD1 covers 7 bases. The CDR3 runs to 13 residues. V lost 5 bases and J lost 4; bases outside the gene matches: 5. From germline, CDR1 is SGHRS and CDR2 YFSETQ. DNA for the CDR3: TGCGCCAGCAGTAACCGACAGGGCTATGGCTACACCTTC. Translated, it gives CASSNRQGYGYTF.

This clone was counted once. The chain's CDR3 is CASSPGLSTDTQYF. Written as DNA, the CDR3 is TGTGCCAGCAGCCCGGGACTGAGCACAGATACGCAGTATTTT. This chain uses TRBV11-1 with TRBJ2-3, with a weak D call TRBD2 (6 bases). CDR1 is SGHAT and CDR2 is FQDESV in the germline V gene (reference sequence). Between the trimmed V and J ends, which lost 5 bases and 0 bases, there was a span of 9 bases. CDR3 length: 14 amino acids. Filled out from reference TRBV11-1 and TRBJ2-3, the complete variable domain reads EAEVAQSPRYKITEKSQAVAFWCDPISGHATLYWYRQILGQGPELLVQFQDESVVDDSQLPKDRFSAERLKGVDSTLKIQPAELGDSAMYLCASSPGLSTDTQYFGPGTRLTVL.

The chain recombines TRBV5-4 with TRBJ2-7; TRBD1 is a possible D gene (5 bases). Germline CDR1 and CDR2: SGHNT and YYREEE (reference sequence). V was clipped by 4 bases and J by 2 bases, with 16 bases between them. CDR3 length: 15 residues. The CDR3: CASSGAGLSTYEQYF. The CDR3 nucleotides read TGTGCCAGCAGCGGGGCAGGGCTCTCGACCTACGAGCAGTACTTC.

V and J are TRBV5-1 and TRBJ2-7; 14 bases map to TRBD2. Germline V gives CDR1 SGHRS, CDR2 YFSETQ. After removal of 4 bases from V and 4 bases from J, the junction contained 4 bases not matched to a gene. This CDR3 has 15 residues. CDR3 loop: CASSGTSGRGYEQYF. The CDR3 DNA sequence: TGCGCCAGCAGCGGGACTAGCGGGAGAGGGTACGAGCAGTACTTC.